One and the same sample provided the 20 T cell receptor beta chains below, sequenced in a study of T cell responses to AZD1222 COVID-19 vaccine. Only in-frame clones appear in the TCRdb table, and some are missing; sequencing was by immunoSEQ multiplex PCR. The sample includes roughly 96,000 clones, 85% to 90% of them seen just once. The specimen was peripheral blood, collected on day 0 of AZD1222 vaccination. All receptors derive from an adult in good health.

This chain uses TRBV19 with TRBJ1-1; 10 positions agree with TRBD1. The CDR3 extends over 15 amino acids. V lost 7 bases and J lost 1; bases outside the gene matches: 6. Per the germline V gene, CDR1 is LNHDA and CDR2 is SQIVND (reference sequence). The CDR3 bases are TGTGCCAGTATTCCCCGGACAGGGGGGAACACTGAAGCTTTCTTT. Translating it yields CASIPRTGGNTEAFF.

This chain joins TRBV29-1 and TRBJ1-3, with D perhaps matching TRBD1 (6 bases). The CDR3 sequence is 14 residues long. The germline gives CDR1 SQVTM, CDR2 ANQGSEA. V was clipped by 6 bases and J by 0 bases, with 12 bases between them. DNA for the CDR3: TGCAGCGTGGGCGAAGGGGGCTCTGGAAACACCATATATTTT. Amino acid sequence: CSVGEGGSGNTIYF.

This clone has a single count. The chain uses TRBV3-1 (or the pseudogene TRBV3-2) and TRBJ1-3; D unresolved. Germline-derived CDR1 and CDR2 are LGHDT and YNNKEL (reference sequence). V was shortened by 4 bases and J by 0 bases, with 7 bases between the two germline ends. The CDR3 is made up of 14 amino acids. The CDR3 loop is CASSLVSSGNTIYF. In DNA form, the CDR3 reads TGTGCCAGCAGCCTAGTTTCCTCTGGAAACACCATATATTTT.

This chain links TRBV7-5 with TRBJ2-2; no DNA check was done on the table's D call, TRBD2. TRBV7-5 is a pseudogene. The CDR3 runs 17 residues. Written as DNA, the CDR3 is TGTGCCAGAGGACTAGCGGGAGGGCGAGGCTTAACCGGGGAGCTGTTTTTT. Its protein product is CARGLAGGRGLTGELFF.

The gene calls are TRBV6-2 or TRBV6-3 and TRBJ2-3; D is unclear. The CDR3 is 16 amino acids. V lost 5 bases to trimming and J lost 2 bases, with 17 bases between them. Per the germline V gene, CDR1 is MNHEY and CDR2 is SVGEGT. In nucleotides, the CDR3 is TGTGCCAGCAGTCCGGCCGGGCGGAGAAACACAGATACGCAGTATTTT. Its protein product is CASSPAGRRNTDTQYF.

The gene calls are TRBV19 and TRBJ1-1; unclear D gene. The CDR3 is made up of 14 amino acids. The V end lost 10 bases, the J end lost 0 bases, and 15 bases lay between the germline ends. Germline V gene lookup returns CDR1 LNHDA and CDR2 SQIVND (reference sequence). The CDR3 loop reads CATRETKMNTEAFF. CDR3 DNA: TGTGCCACCCGAGAAACCAAGATGAACACTGAAGCTTTCTTT.

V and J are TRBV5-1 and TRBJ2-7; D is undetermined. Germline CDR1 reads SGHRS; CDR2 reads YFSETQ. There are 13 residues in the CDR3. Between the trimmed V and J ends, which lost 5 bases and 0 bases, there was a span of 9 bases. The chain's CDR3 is CASSTALSYEQYF. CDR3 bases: TGCGCCAGCAGTACTGCCCTCTCCTACGAGCAGTACTTC.

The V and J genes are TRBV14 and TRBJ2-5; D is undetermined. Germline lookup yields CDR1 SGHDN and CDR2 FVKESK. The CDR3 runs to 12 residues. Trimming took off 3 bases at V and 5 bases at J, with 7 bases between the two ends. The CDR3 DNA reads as TGTGCCAGCAGCCACGCCCGTGAGACCCAGTACTTC. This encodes CASSHARETQYF.

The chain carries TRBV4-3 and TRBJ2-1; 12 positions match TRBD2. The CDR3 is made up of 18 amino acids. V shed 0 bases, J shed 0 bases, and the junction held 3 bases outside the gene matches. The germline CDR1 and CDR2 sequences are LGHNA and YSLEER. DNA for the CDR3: TGCGCCAGCAGCCAAGATGCTAGCGGGAGGGCCTCCTACAATGAGCAGTTCTTC. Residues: CASSQDASGRASYNEQFF.

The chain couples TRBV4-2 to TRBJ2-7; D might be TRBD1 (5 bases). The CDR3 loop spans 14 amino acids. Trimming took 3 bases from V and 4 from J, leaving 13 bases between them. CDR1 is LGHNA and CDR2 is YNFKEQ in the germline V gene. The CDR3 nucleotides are TGTGCCAGCAGCCAGACTTCGACAGAATACGAGCAGTACTTC. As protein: CASSQTSTEYEQYF.

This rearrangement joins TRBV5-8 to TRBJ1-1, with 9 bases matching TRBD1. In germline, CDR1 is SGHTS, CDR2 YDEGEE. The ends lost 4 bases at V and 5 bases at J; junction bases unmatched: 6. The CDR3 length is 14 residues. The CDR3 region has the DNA TGTGCCAGCAGCCCAAGACAGGGGGGGACTGAAGCTTTCTTT. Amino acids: CASSPRQGGTEAFF.

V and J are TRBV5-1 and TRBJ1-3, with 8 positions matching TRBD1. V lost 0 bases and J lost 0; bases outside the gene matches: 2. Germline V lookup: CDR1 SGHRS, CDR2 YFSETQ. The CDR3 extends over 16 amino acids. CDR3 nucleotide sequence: TGCGCCAGCAGCTTGGGCCAGGGGGCCTCTGGAAACACCATATATTTT. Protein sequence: CASSLGQGASGNTIYF.

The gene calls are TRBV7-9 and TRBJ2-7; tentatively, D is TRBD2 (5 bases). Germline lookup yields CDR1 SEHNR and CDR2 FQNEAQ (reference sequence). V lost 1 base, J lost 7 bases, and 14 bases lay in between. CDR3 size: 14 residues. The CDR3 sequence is CASSLEDAPGEQYF. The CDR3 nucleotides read TGTGCCAGCAGCTTAGAGGACGCTCCGGGGGAGCAGTACTTC.

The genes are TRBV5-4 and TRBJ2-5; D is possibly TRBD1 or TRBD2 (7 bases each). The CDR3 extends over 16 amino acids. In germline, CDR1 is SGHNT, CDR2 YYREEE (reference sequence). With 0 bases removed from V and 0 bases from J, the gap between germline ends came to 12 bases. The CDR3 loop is CASSLAQGGNQETQYF. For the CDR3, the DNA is TGTGCCAGCAGCTTGGCCCAGGGGGGGAACCAAGAGACCCAGTACTTC.

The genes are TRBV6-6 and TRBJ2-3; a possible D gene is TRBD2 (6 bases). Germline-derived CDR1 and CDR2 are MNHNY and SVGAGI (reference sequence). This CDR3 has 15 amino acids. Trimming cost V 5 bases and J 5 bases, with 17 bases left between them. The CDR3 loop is CASSPSSANGDTQYF. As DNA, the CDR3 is TGTGCCAGCAGTCCGTCTAGCGCCAACGGAGATACGCAGTATTTT.

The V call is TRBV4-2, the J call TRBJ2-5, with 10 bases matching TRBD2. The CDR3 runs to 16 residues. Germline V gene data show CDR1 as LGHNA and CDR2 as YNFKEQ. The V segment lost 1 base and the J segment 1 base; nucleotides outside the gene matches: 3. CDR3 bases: TGTGCCAGCAGCCAAGCACTAGCGGGGCCCCAAGAGACCCAGTACTTC. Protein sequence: CASSQALAGPQETQYF.

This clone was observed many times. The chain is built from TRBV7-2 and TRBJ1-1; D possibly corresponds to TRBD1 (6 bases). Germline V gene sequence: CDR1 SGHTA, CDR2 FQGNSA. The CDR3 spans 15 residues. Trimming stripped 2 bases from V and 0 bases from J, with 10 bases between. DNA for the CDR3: TGTGCCAGCAGCTTACTGGGGGCGATGAACACTGAAGCTTTCTTT. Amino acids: CASSLLGAMNTEAFF. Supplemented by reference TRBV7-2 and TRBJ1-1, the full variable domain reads GAGVSQSPSNKVTEKGKDVELRCDPISGHTALYWYRQSLGQGLEFLIYFQGNSAPDKSGLPSDRFSAERTGGSVSTLTIQRTQQEDSAVYLCASSLLGAMNTEAFFGQGTRLTVV.

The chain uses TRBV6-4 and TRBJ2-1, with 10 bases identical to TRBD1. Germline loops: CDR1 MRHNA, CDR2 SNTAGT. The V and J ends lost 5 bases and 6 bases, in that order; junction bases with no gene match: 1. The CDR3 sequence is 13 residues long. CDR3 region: CASSRDRGNEQFF. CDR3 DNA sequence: TGTGCCAGCAGTCGGGACAGGGGCAATGAGCAGTTCTTC.

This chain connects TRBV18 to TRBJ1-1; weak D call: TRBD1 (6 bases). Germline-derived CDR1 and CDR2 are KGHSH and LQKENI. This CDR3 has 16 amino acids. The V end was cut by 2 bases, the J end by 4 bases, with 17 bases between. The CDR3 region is CASSPNSRQGPTEAFF. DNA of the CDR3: TGTGCCAGCTCACCAAATTCTCGGCAGGGGCCCACTGAAGCTTTCTTT.

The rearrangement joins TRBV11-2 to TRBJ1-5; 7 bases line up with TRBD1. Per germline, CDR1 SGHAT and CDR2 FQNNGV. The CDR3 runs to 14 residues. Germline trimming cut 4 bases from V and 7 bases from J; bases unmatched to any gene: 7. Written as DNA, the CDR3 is TGTGCCAGCAGCTACCGACAGGGTGCCCAGCCCCAGCATTTT. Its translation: CASSYRQGAQPQHF.